A selection of T cell receptor beta chains follows, all from one sample in a study of shared clonotypes between healthy human individuals. Generated by immunoSEQ multiplex PCR, the TCRdb table keeps only in-frame clones and is missing some. The table has around 700,000 clones, around 74% seen once. The sample was memory CD4+ T cells sorted from blood. All receptors come from a woman aged 30 to 39 in good health. The CDR3 runs from the conserved cysteine through the conserved F or W. Fields, in order: V gene, clone size, D gene, J gene, CDR3 DNA, CDR3 protein. D genes are given only for firm matches. Rows give clone size only sometimes, using once, few, many, or a class for an expanded clone.

TRBV5-1,NA,TRBD1,TRBJ1-1,TGCGCCAGCAGCTTGGGACAGGGCCCTGAAGCTTTCTTT,CASSLGQGPEAFF
TRBV11-3,NA,NA,TRBJ2-5,TGTGCCAGCAGCCGTACTAAGTATGAGACCCAGTACTTC,CASSRTKYETQYF
TRBV6-1,many,NA,TRBJ1-1,TGTGCCAGCAGTGAGAGGGGAGCTGGATCGACTGAAGCTTTCTTT,CASSERGAGSTEAFF
TRBV5-1,NA,NA,TRBJ2-7,TGCGCCAGCAGCTTGGCCGAACGCAAGGGCCACTACTACGAGCAGTACTTC,CASSLAERKGHYYEQYF
TRBV5-1,few,NA,TRBJ1-3,TGCGCCAGCAGCTTGGACAGTACAAACACCATATATTTT,CASSLDSTNTIYF
TRBV27,NA,NA,TRBJ1-5,TGTGCCAGCAGTTCAGGATTTATAAGGGGAAATCAGCCCCAGCATTTT,CASSSGFIRGNQPQHF
TRBV5-4,NA,NA,TRBJ2-2,TGTGCCAGCAGCTTCAGAACCGGGGAGCTGTTTTTT,CASSFRTGELFF
TRBV5-1,NA,TRBD2,TRBJ2-3,TGCGCCAGCAGCTTAAGCGGGACCGGAACAGATACGCAGTATTTT,CASSLSGTGTDTQYF
TRBV28,NA,NA,TRBJ1-5,TGTGCCAGCACCTTAGGAGGCCCCAGCAATCAGCCCCAGCATTTT,CASTLGGPSNQPQHF
TRBV19,NA,TRBD1,TRBJ2-6,TGTGCCAGTACCGGGGACAGGGCCGGGGCCAACGTCCTGACTTTC,CASTGDRAGANVLTF
TRBV5-1,NA,NA,TRBJ1-1,TGCGCCAGCAGCTTGGTGGGGGCTCGGGGCACTGAAGCTTTCTTT,CASSLVGARGTEAFF
TRBV11-2,NA,NA,TRBJ2-7,TGTGCCAGCAGCTCGGACAGCCTGGGCGAGCAGTACTTC,CASSSDSLGEQYF
TRBV15,many,TRBD1,TRBJ1-5,TGTGCCACCAGCAGAGCCAACAGGGGGCGAGGCAATCAGCCCCAGCATTTT,CATSRANRGRGNQPQHF
TRBV18,many,TRBD2,TRBJ2-2,TGTGCCAGCTCAACGGCGAGCGGGAGGAAGGTCGGGGAGCTGTTTTTT,CASSTASGRKVGELFF
TRBV7-3,NA,NA,TRBJ2-1,TGTGCCAGCAGCATTAAAGGGGCTAGCGTTGGCAATGAGCAGTTCTTC,CASSIKGASVGNEQFF
TRBV27,NA,NA,TRBJ2-3,TGTGCCAGCAGATCCGTAGATACGCAGTATTTT,CASRSVDTQYF
TRBV5-1,NA,NA,TRBJ2-5,TGCGCCAGCAGCTCGCGGGACAGACAAGAGACCCAGTACTTC,CASSSRDRQETQYF
TRBV19,NA,NA,TRBJ2-3,TGTGCCAGTAGTATAGATCGAGGAGGGGATGGCACAGATACGCAGTATTTT,CASSIDRGGDGTDTQYF
TRBV11-3,few,TRBD1,TRBJ2-1,TGTGCCAGCAGCTTAGGACAGGGGGATACTGAGCAGTTCTTC,CASSLGQGDTEQFF
TRBV28,NA,NA,TRBJ1-4,TGTGCCAGCAGACAGGGCCATTTTGAAAAACTGTTTTTT,CASRQGHFEKLFF
TRBV19,NA,NA,TRBJ1-5,TGTGCCAGTAGTCCGGCTAGCAATCAGCCCCAGCATTTT,CASSPASNQPQHF
TRBV7-8,many,NA,TRBJ2-7,TGTGCCAGCAGCCCTAGGGAGGGGGCGAACGAGCAGTACTTC,CASSPREGANEQYF
TRBV4-1,few,NA,TRBJ2-7,TGCGCCAGCAGCCGCAAGGGGGGGCGTGAGTTC,CASSRKGGREF
TRBV7-9,NA,TRBD2,TRBJ2-5,TGTGCCAGCAGTTATCCGGGACTAGCGGAGACCCAGTACTTC,CASSYPGLAETQYF
TRBV4-1,NA,NA,TRBJ1-5,TGCGCCAGCAGCCAAGGAGAGGGAAGAAATCAGCCCCAGCATTTT,CASSQGEGRNQPQHF
TRBV25-1,NA,NA,TRBJ2-1,TGTGCCAGCAGTGCCCAGGGACCGAACGCGTTCAATGAGCAGTTCTTC,CASSAQGPNAFNEQFF